Reported below is one T cell receptor (beta chain). Antigen specificity is unknown. Germline CDR1 reads LNHDA; CDR2 reads SQIVND (reference sequence). The J segment lost 6 bases and the V segment lost 7 bases, leaving 11 bases of the junction unmatched. CDR3 length: 15 residues. The sample belongs to a study of T cell responses to AZD1222 COVID-19 vaccine. Broader study findings: Vaccine-associated CD4 TCRs spanned spike, dominant at 160-218 and 743-854.

Produced via immunoSEQ multiplex PCR; TCRdb's table is partial and in-frame only. The profile shows some 100,000 clones, about 90% of them singletons. The genes are TRBV19 and TRBJ1-5; the match to TRBD1 covers 8 bases. The receptor was isolated from an adult in good health. The sample in question was peripheral blood, obtained on day 0 of AZD1222 vaccination. The CDR3 loop is CASNSDRGQGQPQHF. The CDR3 DNA reads TGTGCCAGTAACTCCGACAGGGGTCAGGGTCAGCCCCAGCATTTT.